This TCR beta chain comes out of a study of T cell responses to AZD1222 COVID-19 vaccine. Study-wide context: Doses given second, at about 4 or about 12 weeks, were pooled. Study-wide points: It was only a handful of AZD1222 recipients who were seropositive at baseline. Dominant at 160-218 and 743-854, vaccine-associated CD4 TCRs also spanned spike. Elevations in Spike-specific TCR breadth and depth followed administration of two AZD1222 doses.

Profiling relied on immunoSEQ multiplex PCR, and the TCRdb table lists in-frame clones only, not all of them. The data hold approximately 150,000 clones, with 85% to 95% observed a single time. Turning to this clone: The target antigen is unknown.

Germline-derived CDR1 and CDR2 are SGHAT and FQNNGV. Unmatched junction bases numbered 12, after V lost 8 bases and J lost 0 bases. The CDR3 sequence is 18 residues long. The receptor's source is an adult in good health. This chain links TRBV11-2 with TRBJ2-4; TRBD2 aligns across 11 bases. The sample in question was peripheral blood, obtained on day 0 of AZD1222 vaccination. The CDR3 sequence is CASRPRLAGPLAKNIQYF. CDR3 DNA sequence: TGTGCCAGCCGACCAAGACTAGCGGGGCCGCTAGCCAAAAACATTCAGTACTTC.